Presented here are 23 T cell receptor beta chains from one specimen sequenced in a study of control samples from healthy donors and cancer patients. TCRdb keeps only in-frame clones here, not all; method: immunoSEQ multiplex PCR. The table records about 100,000 clones, about 88% of them present only once. Material for sequencing was blood. The source of these receptors is a woman between 45 and 60 years old in good health.

The V and J genes are TRBV5-1 and TRBJ1-1; 9 bases match TRBD1. The CDR3 contains 14 residues. Germline loops: CDR1 SGHRS, CDR2 YFSETQ. The ends lost 2 bases at V and 4 bases at J; junction bases unmatched: 3. The CDR3 loop reads CASSLRQGGTEAFF. The CDR3 DNA reads TGCGCCAGCAGCTTAAGACAGGGGGGCACTGAAGCTTTCTTT.

This chain connects TRBV27 to TRBJ1-2; no firm D call. V lost 6 bases and J lost 10, with 21 bases in between. CDR1 MNHEY and CDR2 SMNVEV come from the germline V gene (reference sequence). The CDR3 totals 14 residues. Here the CDR3 reads CASRSSGRGSLYTF. For the CDR3, the DNA is TGTGCCAGCAGATCCAGCGGTAGAGGAAGTCTCTACACCTTC.

This CDR3 reads CASSLAGTASGANVLTF. Here the CDR3 DNA reads TGTGCCAGCAGCTTGGCGGGGACAGCCTCTGGGGCCAACGTCCTGACTTTC. The chain links TRBV5-5 to TRBJ2-6; 7 bases line up with TRBD1. The V segment lost 0 bases and the J segment 0 bases; nucleotides outside the gene matches: 3. The CDR3 runs to 17 residues. The V gene's germline CDR1 is SGHKS and CDR2 YYEKEE (reference sequence).

Here the CDR3 reads CASSLGGTTGSGGYGYTF. DNA of the CDR3: TGTGCCAGCAGCTTGGGGGGAACGACAGGGAGTGGCGGCTATGGCTACACCTTC. The V gene is TRBV5-4, the J gene TRBJ1-2; 7 bases align to TRBD1. CDR3 size: 18 residues. Germline loops: CDR1 SGHNT, CDR2 YYREEE (reference sequence). Unmatched junction bases numbered 15, after V lost 0 bases and J lost 4 bases.

This chain uses TRBV5-5 with TRBJ2-7; D is unclear. This CDR3 is built from 11 residues. V gave up 0 bases and J gave up 12 bases, with 10 bases separating them. Germline V gives CDR1 SGHKS, CDR2 YYEKEE (reference sequence). The CDR3 DNA reads TGTGCCAGCAGCTTGGCGACCTCCTGGTACGTC. Amino acids: CASSLATSWYV.

The chain joins TRBV9 to TRBJ1-4; maybe TRBD1 (6 bases). V was clipped by 4 bases and J by 4 bases, with 20 bases between them. The CDR3 length is 17 residues. Germline values: CDR1 SGDLS, CDR2 YYNGEE. The CDR3 region has the DNA TGTGCCAGCAGCTCCCGCGGTGGGGGCGCGGGTAATGAAAAACTGTTTTTT. Its translation: CASSSRGGGAGNEKLFF. The entire variable domain, with the rest obtained from reference TRBV9 and TRBJ1-4, is as follows: DSGVTQTPKHLITATGQRVTLRCSPRSGDLSVYWYQQSLDQGLQFLIQYYNGEERAKGNILERFSAQQFPDLHSELNLSSLELGDSALYFCASSSRGGGAGNEKLFFGSGTQLSVL.

V and J are TRBV7-2 and TRBJ2-1; D gene ambiguous. Germline CDR1 reads SGHTA; CDR2 reads FQGNSA. This CDR3 has 12 residues. Trimming pared 1 base from V and 10 bases from J, leaving 8 bases between. In nucleotides, the CDR3 is TGTGCCAGCAGCTTAGGGCCTAGGGAGCAGTTCTTC. Translated, it gives CASSLGPREQFF.

This sequence joins TRBV9 and TRBJ1-4; a possible D gene is TRBD1 (6 bases). Germline V lookup: CDR1 SGDLS, CDR2 YYNGEE. The CDR3 length is 15 residues. Deletions cut 2 bases from V and 10 bases from J, with 18 bases between. The CDR3 DNA is TGTGCCAGCAGCGTGGGAGGGACAAAAAGGGGAAAACTGTTTTTT. The encoded protein is CASSVGGTKRGKLFF.

The V and J genes are TRBV6-6 and TRBJ2-7; D possibly corresponds to TRBD2 (6 bases). V lost 4 bases and J lost 9, with 13 bases in between. Germline-derived CDR1 and CDR2 are MNHNY and SVGAGI (reference sequence). The CDR3 totals 12 residues. In DNA, the CDR3 is TGTGCCAGCAGTTCCGATTTGGGAGGGCAGTACTTC. Protein product: CASSSDLGGQYF.

This clone was seen just once. The chain recombines TRBV7-6 with TRBJ2-6, with D unresolved. V dropped 5 bases and J dropped 3 bases, with 14 bases sitting between them. CDR1 is SGHVS and CDR2 is FNYEAQ in the germline V gene. CDR3 size: 16 residues. This CDR3 is CASSAQAGGGANVLTF. CDR3 in DNA: TGTGCCAGCAGCGCCCAGGCTGGTGGTGGGGCCAACGTCCTGACTTTC.

The rearrangement uses TRBV9 and TRBJ2-1; 7 bases agree with TRBD2. The CDR3 is 15 residues long. Germline assignment: CDR1 SGDLS and CDR2 YYNGEE. V lost 2 bases, J lost 7 bases, and 9 bases stayed unmatched. The CDR3 nucleotides are TGTGCCAGCAGCGTCTCGAGACTGGGGGGGAATGAGCAGTTCTTC. It encodes CASSVSRLGGNEQFF.

The rearrangement joins TRBV9 to TRBJ2-5, with D possibly matching TRBD1 (7 bases). In germline, CDR1 is SGDLS, CDR2 YYNGEE. The CDR3 runs 15 residues. Trimming took off 0 bases at V and 5 bases at J, with 14 bases between the two ends. CDR3 protein: CASSVGGGGAETQYF. CDR3 sequence (DNA): TGTGCCAGCAGCGTAGGTGGAGGGGGCGCCGAGACCCAGTACTTC.

The chain combines TRBV6-6 with TRBJ2-5; TRBD1 aligns across 7 bases. The germline V gene has CDR1 MNHNY and CDR2 SVGAGI (reference sequence). The CDR3 length is 16 residues. With 4 bases clipped from V and 1 base from J, the junction kept 9 bases outside the gene matches. CDR3: CASSFAPGTAQETQYF. CDR3 coding DNA: TGTGCCAGCAGTTTCGCGCCCGGGACAGCCCAAGAGACCCAGTACTTC.

This clone is labeled as medium-sized (0.01 to 0.1%). The same CDR3 is also encoded by other DNA sequences in this sample. This rearrangement joins TRBV5-4 to TRBJ2-7, with 11 bases lining up with TRBD2. The CDR3 is 14 residues long. With 2 bases clipped from V and 10 bases from J, the junction kept 8 bases outside the gene matches. Germline CDR1 reads SGHNT; CDR2 reads YYREEE (reference sequence). The CDR3 here is CASSFGTSGLFQYV. CDR3 sequence (DNA): TGTGCCAGCAGCTTCGGGACTAGCGGCCTTTTCCAGTACGTC.

This chain joins TRBV3-1 (or the pseudogene TRBV3-2) and TRBJ1-6; tentatively, D is TRBD1 (5 bases). V lost 4 bases and J 0 bases, leaving 16 bases between the germline ends. Germline V gives CDR1 LGHDT, CDR2 YNNKEL (reference sequence). This CDR3 contains 18 residues. In DNA form, the CDR3 reads TGTGCCAGCAGCCTCGGGACCGTAGAGAGCTCCTATAATTCACCCCTCCACTTT. This sequence encodes CASSLGTVESSYNSPLHF.

The CDR3 region has the DNA TGCGCCAGCAGCCAAGATAACAGGATCAATCAGCCCCAGCATTTT. As protein: CASSQDNRINQPQHF. This chain links TRBV4-1 with TRBJ1-5, with a possible D match to TRBD1 (5 bases). V was clipped by 0 bases and J by 3 bases, with 9 bases between them. The germline V gene encodes CDR1 MGHRA and CDR2 YSYEKL. CDR3 length: 15 residues.

Comment on this clone: Other nucleotide sequences from this sample produce the same CDR3. The chain has TRBV5-1 and TRBJ2-5; 11 bases fit TRBD1. The CDR3 extends over 16 amino acids. CDR1 and CDR2 from the germline V gene are SGHRS and YFSETQ. The J segment lost 5 bases and the V segment lost 4 bases, leaving 10 bases of the junction unmatched. The CDR3 spells CASSPGGTGGVETQYF. The CDR3 DNA is TGCGCCAGCAGCCCCGGGGGGACAGGGGGGGTGGAGACCCAGTACTTC.

This chain links TRBV2 with TRBJ2-1; 10 nucleotides match TRBD1. The V and J ends lost 4 bases and 4 bases, in that order; junction bases with no gene match: 1. The CDR3 is 14 amino acids. Germline CDR1 reads SNHLY; CDR2 reads FYNNEI. CDR3 coding DNA: TGTGCCAGCAGTGGGACAGGGGGGTACAATGAGCAGTTCTTC. Its translation is CASSGTGGYNEQFF.

The chain couples TRBV5-1 to TRBJ1-5; D might be TRBD1 (6 bases). Trimming took 4 bases from V and 4 from J, leaving 12 bases between them. The CDR3 covers 14 residues. Germline-derived CDR1 and CDR2 are SGHRS and YFSETQ. CDR3 protein: CASSGGLINQPQHF. In nucleotides, the CDR3 is TGCGCCAGCAGCGGGGGGCTAATAAATCAGCCCCAGCATTTT.

This chain uses TRBV4-3 with TRBJ1-2; a possible D gene is TRBD1 (5 bases). Germline values: CDR1 LGHNA, CDR2 YSLEER. Between the trimmed V and J ends, which lost 0 bases and 7 bases, there was a span of 18 bases. CDR3 length equals 16 residues. DNA of the CDR3: TGCGCCAGCAGCCAAGAGGGCAGGAGCTTTAGGGGTGGCTACACCTTC. As protein: CASSQEGRSFRGGYTF.

The chain joins TRBV30 to TRBJ1-1; D is possibly TRBD1 (6 bases). Germline V gene sequence: CDR1 GTSNPN, CDR2 SVGIG (reference sequence). V was trimmed by 2 bases and J by 1 base, leaving 20 bases between them. The CDR3 has 17 amino acids. Here the CDR3 reads CAWSRAKTGLQNTEAFF. The CDR3 DNA reads as TGTGCCTGGAGTAGGGCTAAGACAGGCCTACAGAACACTGAAGCTTTCTTT.

The chain is built from TRBV12-3 or TRBV12-4 and TRBJ2-5, with 7 nucleotides matching TRBD2. V lost 8 bases to trimming and J lost 4 bases; unmatched junction nucleotides: 7. The CDR3 has 13 amino acids. The CDR3 nucleotides read TGTGCCAGCTCGCGGGGGAGAGGAGAGACCCAGTACTTC. It translates to CASSRGRGETQYF.

This chain uses TRBV7-9 with TRBJ2-5, with D perhaps TRBD1 (6 bases). The CDR3 runs to 14 residues. The V end lost 10 bases, the J end lost 4 bases, and 19 bases lay between the germline ends. Per the germline V gene, CDR1 is SEHNR and CDR2 is FQNEAQ (reference sequence). CDR3 sequence reads: CATPSGRGRETQYF. The CDR3 nucleotides are TGTGCCACCCCCTCGGGCAGGGGAAGAGAGACCCAGTACTTC.